Presented here are 12 T cell receptor beta chains from one specimen sequenced in a study of Ad26.COV2.S vaccination and SARS-CoV-2 variants (dated by TCRdb to the early 2020s). The sample's treatment or condition label is to be understood as: over 15 received Ad26.COV2.S at low or high dose, single or two shots; roughly five received placebo; per-sample allocation not given. For vaccine and placebo recipients, the sequenced repertoires came from samples collected on day 63 after the first injection. The receptor library was made with the immunoSEQ multiplex PCR assay. TCRdb retrieved this table from immuneACCESS and kept in-frame rearrangements only. Not all clones are present; in checked studies, unresolved V genes account for under half, and no reason is known for the remainder. Present in this sample are around 300,000 clones, around 88% of which were seen just once. Around 5% of the sample is held by the ten biggest clonotypes.

The sample in question was peripheral blood, obtained in a trial of Ad26.COV2.S vaccine versus placebo. These receptors were taken from a person between 18 and 60 years old who received the Ad26.COV2.S COVID-19 vaccine or a placebo.

The chain recombines TRBV18 with TRBJ1-1; the D is unclear. Per germline, CDR1 KGHSH and CDR2 LQKENI. CDR3 size: 13 residues. The V end lost 11 bases, the J end lost 3 bases, and 16 bases lay between the germline ends. The CDR3 spells CAGSGQRDTEAFF. CDR3 coding DNA: TGTGCCGGAAGCGGCCAGAGGGACACTGAAGCTTTCTTT.

The rearrangement joins TRBV7-2 to TRBJ2-7; no reliable D call. Between the trimmed V and J ends, which lost 1 base and 6 bases, there was a span of 13 bases. CDR1 SGHTA and CDR2 FQGNSA come from the germline V gene. The CDR3 totals 14 residues. In nucleotides, the CDR3 is TGTGCCAGCAGCTTAGGAACCGTCGGCGGCGAGCAGTACTTC. It codes for CASSLGTVGGEQYF.

The chain is built from TRBV28 and TRBJ2-3, with D uncertain. Germline CDR1 reads MDHEN; CDR2 reads SYDVKM. The germline V and J ends were trimmed by 5 bases and 2 bases, with 8 bases remaining between them. The CDR3 length is 13 residues. The CDR3 coding sequence is TGTGCCAGCAGTCTCATAGACACAGATACGCAGTATTTT. Its translation: CASSLIDTDTQYF.

V gene TRBV7-9 combines with J gene TRBJ2-7, with TRBD2 matching 7 bases. The germline V gene has CDR1 SEHNR and CDR2 FQNEAQ (reference sequence). CDR3 length: 16 residues. V lost 3 bases and J lost 6; bases outside the gene matches: 14. This CDR3 is CASSFPRVGLPGEQYF. CDR3 nucleotides: TGTGCCAGCAGCTTTCCGCGAGTGGGACTACCCGGCGAGCAGTACTTC.

The rearrangement links TRBV2 to TRBJ1-1; TRBD1 matches at 8 bases. Germline-derived CDR1 and CDR2 are SNHLY and FYNNEI. Unmatched junction bases numbered 10, after V lost 6 bases and J lost 4 bases. The CDR3 spans 15 residues. The CDR3 DNA is TGTGCCAGCAGCCCTTGGACAGGGTTTGGCACTGAAGCTTTCTTT. This codes for CASSPWTGFGTEAFF.

V and J are TRBV5-4 and TRBJ1-2; no firm D call. CDR1 is SGHNT, CDR2 YYREEE, per germline (reference sequence). V was clipped by 0 bases and J by 2 bases, with 8 bases between them. The CDR3 consists of 14 residues. The CDR3 DNA is TGTGCCAGCAGCTTGGTGGGCAGCAACTATGGCTACACCTTC. This sequence encodes CASSLVGSNYGYTF. Filled out from reference TRBV5-4 and TRBJ1-2, the complete variable domain reads ETGVTQSPTHLIKTRGQQVTLRCSSQSGHNTVSWYQQALGQGPQFIFQYYREEENGRGNFPPRFSGLQFPNYSSELNVNALELDDSALYLCASSLVGSNYGYTFGSGTRLTVV.

This clone was counted a single time. The chain links TRBV28 to TRBJ2-1; 7 bases are shared with TRBD2. This CDR3 is 16 amino acids long. Germline-derived CDR1 and CDR2 are MDHEN and SYDVKM. V was clipped by 5 bases and J by 8 bases; unmatched bases: 15. DNA of the CDR3: TGTGCCAGCAGTCCCGGCGGGGGAGGGCCGGGCGATGAGCAGTTCTTC. It yields the protein CASSPGGGGPGDEQFF.

J is TRBJ1-4 and V is TRBV9, with TRBD1 matching 7 bases. J was trimmed by 3 bases and V by 4 bases; bases with no gene match: 6. The CDR3 length is 15 residues. Looked up from germline, CDR1 is SGDLS and CDR2 is YYNGEE. The CDR3 DNA reads TGTGCCAGCAGCTTGACAGGGAGAGCTAATGAAAAACTGTTTTTT. It yields the protein CASSLTGRANEKLFF.

The rearrangement joins TRBV4-1 to TRBJ2-7, with D perhaps TRBD1 (6 bases). V was cut by 1 base and J by 3 bases, with 13 bases left in between. The CDR3 totals 15 residues. The V gene's germline CDR1 is MGHRA and CDR2 YSYEKL. CDR3: CASSQVQGLDYEQYF. Here the CDR3 DNA reads TGCGCCAGCAGCCAAGTACAGGGTTTGGACTACGAGCAGTACTTC.

J is TRBJ2-1 and V is TRBV2; D call uncertain. The CDR3 covers 12 residues. Germline CDR1 and CDR2: SNHLY and FYNNEI. V was trimmed by 8 bases and J by 7 bases, leaving 12 bases between them. The CDR3 loop reads CASCAERNEQFF. CDR3 sequence (DNA): TGTGCCAGCTGCGCGGAAAGAAATGAGCAGTTCTTC.

V usage is TRBV4-2 and J usage is TRBJ1-2; 7 positions agree with TRBD1. Germline CDR1 LGHNA, CDR2 YNFKEQ. V gave up 3 bases and J gave up 6 bases; unmatched junction bases: 4. The CDR3 loop spans 13 amino acids. CDR3 protein: CASSQVTGDGYTF. The CDR3 nucleotides are TGTGCCAGCAGCCAGGTAACAGGGGATGGCTACACCTTC.

A note on this clone: Different DNA sequences within this sample yield the same CDR3. V is TRBV5-1 and J is TRBJ2-3, with D uncertain. Trimming cost V 0 bases and J 3 bases, with 5 bases left between them. The CDR3 consists of 13 residues. Looked up from germline, CDR1 is SGHRS and CDR2 is YFSETQ. The CDR3 is CASSLAATDTQYF. The CDR3 DNA follows: TGCGCCAGCAGCTTGGCGGCAACAGATACGCAGTATTTT.